The 11 T cell receptor beta chains listed next were all sequenced from one sample in a study of monozygotic twins with inflammatory bowel disease. With the 5' RACE reads reprocessed, TCRdb shows one record per CDR3 protein and no DNA. The sample data list about 160,000 distinct CDR3 sequences. Source material: blood. The receptors here all came from a human donor with ulcerative colitis or Crohn's disease, or a healthy co-twin of an affected twin (not recorded which).

The chain joins TRBV24-1 to TRBJ1-5. There are 11 residues in the CDR3. The germline CDR1 and CDR2 sequences are KGHDR and SFDVKD. The CDR3: CATSDSHAQHF.

The V gene is TRBV20-1, the J gene TRBJ2-2. The CDR3 consists of 14 residues. Germline V gene sequence: CDR1 DFQATT, CDR2 SNEGSKA (reference sequence). The CDR3: CSARDLVGTGELFF.

The chain joins TRBV5-6 to TRBJ2-7; TCRdb outputs TRBD1, but without DNA this stays unchecked. The CDR3 loop spans 14 amino acids. CDR1 is SGHDT and CDR2 is YYEEEE in the germline V gene. The CDR3 sequence: CASSPGQGLYEQYF.

The chain recombines TRBV7-2 with TRBJ2-5; the TCRdb D gene call, TRBD2, has no DNA to confirm it. The CDR3 is 15 residues long. Germline V lookup: CDR1 SGHTA, CDR2 FQGNSA. CDR3 amino acids: CASSPLGIALWTQYF.

The chain couples TRBV20-1 to TRBJ2-7; as DNA is missing, the TRBD1 call by TCRdb cannot be tested. This CDR3 comprises 13 residues. Germline V gene sequence: CDR1 DFQATT, CDR2 SNEGSKA (reference sequence). The CDR3 region is CSAYRPGSYEQYF.

The chain employs TRBV20-1 and TRBJ2-7; TCRdb picks TRBD1, but there is no DNA to check that call. The CDR3 sequence is 14 residues long. CDR1 DFQATT and CDR2 SNEGSKA come from the germline V gene (reference sequence). The CDR3 sequence is CSARQGPYSYEQYF.

This chain links TRBV19 with TRBJ2-6; the TRBD2 assignment by TCRdb is unverifiable without DNA. CDR3 length equals 15 residues. Germline assignment: CDR1 LNHDA and CDR2 SQIVND (reference sequence). CDR3 sequence reads: CASSIMGSGANVLTF.

V usage is TRBV18 and J usage is TRBJ1-4; TCRdb proposes TRBD1, but this gene call is untestable without DNA. Germline-derived CDR1 and CDR2 are KGHSH and LQKENI. CDR3 length equals 15 residues. The CDR3 loop is CASSPGQGGDEKLFF.

The rearrangement joins TRBV2 to TRBJ2-1; TCRdb outputs TRBD2, but without DNA this stays unchecked. This CDR3 region has 15 residues. Germline V gives CDR1 SNHLY, CDR2 FYNNEI. The CDR3 protein is CASSEQLAGGNEQFF.

The chain uses TRBV5-4 and TRBJ1-4. This CDR3 comprises 14 residues. CDR1 is SGHNT and CDR2 is YYREEE in the germline V gene (reference sequence). The CDR3 protein is CASSGGRREEKLFF. The full variable domain, with the rest looked up from reference TRBV5-4 and TRBJ1-4, is ETGVTQSPTHLIKTRGQQVTLRCSSQSGHNTVSWYQQALGQGPQFIFQYYREEENGRGNFPPRFSGLQFPNYSSELNVNALELDDSALYLCASSGGRREEKLFFGSGTQLSVL.

V is TRBV12-3 or TRBV12-4 and J is TRBJ2-5; the TRBD1 assignment by TCRdb is unverifiable without DNA. The CDR3 is 15 residues long. The CDR3 reads CASSLGRGRVETQYF.